This TCR beta chain was identified in a study of persistence of HIV-infected CD4 T cells. The libraries were made with immunoSEQ version 4 in survey mode. The repertoire was sequenced with immunoSEQ multiplex PCR; TCRdb's copy has only in-frame clones and lacks some. The sample lists tens of thousands of clones, 70% to 75% seen once, with over 1.5% in the top ten. Germline CDR1 reads SGHTA; CDR2 reads FQGTGA. The CDR3 runs to 17 residues. Trimming took 4 bases from V and 2 from J; bases not matched to a gene: 11. The study, taken as a whole, reports: Within sorted populations, more oligoclonal TCRs accompanied more oligoclonal proviruses.

Concerning this clone itself: What it binds is not known.

Overlapping HIV-1 Gag 15-mer peptides at 0.8 to 1 ug per peptide per mL were used. CD40L-negative CD69-negative CD45RO-high memory CD4+ T cells were sorted as populations depleted of antigen-responding cells. This receptor was identified in an adult man with HIV who was CMV-seropositive. The chain employs TRBV7-3 and TRBJ2-3; TRBD1 matches at 8 bases. Sequenced here: CD4+ T cells sorted from PBMCs after roughly 18-hour stimulation, sampled from a patient who received antiretroviral therapy. The CDR3, as DNA: TGTGCCAGCAGCTCTCCCAGAGCGACAGGGGCCACAGATACGCAGTATTTT. Translation gives CASSSPRATGATDTQYF.